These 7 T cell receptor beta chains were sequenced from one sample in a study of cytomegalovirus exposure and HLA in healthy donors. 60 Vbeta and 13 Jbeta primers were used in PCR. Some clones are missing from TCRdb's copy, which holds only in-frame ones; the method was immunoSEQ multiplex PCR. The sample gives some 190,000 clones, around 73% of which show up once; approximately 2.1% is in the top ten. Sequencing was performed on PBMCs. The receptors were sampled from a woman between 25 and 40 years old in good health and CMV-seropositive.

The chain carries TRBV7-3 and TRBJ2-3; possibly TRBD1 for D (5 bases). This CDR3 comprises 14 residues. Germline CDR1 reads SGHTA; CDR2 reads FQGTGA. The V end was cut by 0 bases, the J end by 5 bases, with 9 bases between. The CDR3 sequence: CASSLTGDEDTQYF. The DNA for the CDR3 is TGTGCCAGCAGCTTAACAGGGGATGAAGATACGCAGTATTTT.

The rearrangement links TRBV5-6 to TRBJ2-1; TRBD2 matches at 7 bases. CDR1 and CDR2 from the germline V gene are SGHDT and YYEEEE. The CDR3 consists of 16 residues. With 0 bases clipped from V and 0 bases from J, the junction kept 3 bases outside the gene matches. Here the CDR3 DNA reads TGTGCCAGCAGCTTGGTAGGCGGGAGCTCCTACAATGAGCAGTTCTTC. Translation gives CASSLVGGSSYNEQFF.

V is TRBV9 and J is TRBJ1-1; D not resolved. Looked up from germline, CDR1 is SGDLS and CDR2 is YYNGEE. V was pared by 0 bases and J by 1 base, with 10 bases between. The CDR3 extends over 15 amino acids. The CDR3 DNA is TGTGCCAGCAGCGTAGGCGCCTTAAGGAACACTGAAGCTTTCTTT. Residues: CASSVGALRNTEAFF.

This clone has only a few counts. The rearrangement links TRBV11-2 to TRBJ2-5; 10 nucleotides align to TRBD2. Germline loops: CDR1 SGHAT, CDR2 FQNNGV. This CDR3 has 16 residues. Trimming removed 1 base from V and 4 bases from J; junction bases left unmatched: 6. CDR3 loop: CASSLASGRVAETQYF. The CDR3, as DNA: TGTGCCAGCAGCTTAGCTAGCGGGAGAGTTGCAGAGACCCAGTACTTC.

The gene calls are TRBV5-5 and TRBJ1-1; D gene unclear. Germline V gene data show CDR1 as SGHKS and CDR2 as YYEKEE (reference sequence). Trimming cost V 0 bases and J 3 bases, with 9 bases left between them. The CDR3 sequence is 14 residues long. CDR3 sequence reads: CASSLAAGHTEAFF. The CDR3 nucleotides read TGTGCCAGCAGCTTGGCGGCTGGGCACACTGAAGCTTTCTTT.

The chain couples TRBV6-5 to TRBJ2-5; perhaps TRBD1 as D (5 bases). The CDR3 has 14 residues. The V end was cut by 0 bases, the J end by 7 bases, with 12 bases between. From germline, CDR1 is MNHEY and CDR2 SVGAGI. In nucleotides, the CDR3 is TGTGCCAGCAGTTACTCGACAGACTCCAGGACCCAGTACTTC. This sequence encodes CASSYSTDSRTQYF.

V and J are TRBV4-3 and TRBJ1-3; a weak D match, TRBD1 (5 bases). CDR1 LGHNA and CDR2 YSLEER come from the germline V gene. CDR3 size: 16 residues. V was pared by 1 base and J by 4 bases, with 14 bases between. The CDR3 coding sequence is TGCGCCAGCAGCCAAGGTGGAGGGGTTACAGGAAACACCATATATTTT. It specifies CASSQGGGVTGNTIYF.